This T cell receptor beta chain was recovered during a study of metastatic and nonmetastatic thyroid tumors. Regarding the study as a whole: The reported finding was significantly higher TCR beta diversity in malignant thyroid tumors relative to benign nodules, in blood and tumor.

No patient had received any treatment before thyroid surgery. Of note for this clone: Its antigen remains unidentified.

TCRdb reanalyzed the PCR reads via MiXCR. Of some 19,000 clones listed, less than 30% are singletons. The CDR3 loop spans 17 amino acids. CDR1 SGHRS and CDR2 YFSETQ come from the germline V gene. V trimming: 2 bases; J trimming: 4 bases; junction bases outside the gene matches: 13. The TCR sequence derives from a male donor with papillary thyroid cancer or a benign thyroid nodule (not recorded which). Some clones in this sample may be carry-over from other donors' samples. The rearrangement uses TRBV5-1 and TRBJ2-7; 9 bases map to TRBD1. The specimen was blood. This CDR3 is CASSFTGGAGNVYEQYF. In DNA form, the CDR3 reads TGCGCCAGCAGCTTCACAGGGGGCGCGGGCAATGTTTACGAGCAGTACTTC.